Sequencing of this T cell receptor beta chain was carried out in a study of CD8+ T cells in alopecia areata (dated by TCRdb to between 2017 and 2018). Some background on the complete study: Treated patients were enrolled in an open-label pilot trial of oral tofacitinib, 5 to 10 mg twice daily, for moderate-to-severe alopecia areata. Scalp clonality was compared among normal scalp (n=4), patchy alopecia areata scalp (n=8), and alopecia totalis/universalis scalp (n=8). Scalp tissue and sorted CD4+ and CD8+ peripheral blood T cells from patchy and totalis/universalis alopecia areata patients and from healthy controls were covered by human TCRbeta sequencing. RNA was obtained with the PAXgene miRNA kit for fixed scalp, the miRNeasy kit for PBMCs, and the RNeasy kit for mouse skin. Biopsies were taken from tofacitinib-treated patients at baseline and again at 4 and 24 weeks into treatment, and several of those patients also had a later scalp biopsy. Tofacitinib was given for 6 to 18 months, followed by 6 months of follow-up off drug to assess delayed response and recurrence. High-throughput TCRbeta sequencing was used to examine T cell clonal expansion in alopecia areata in both the C3H/HeJ mouse model and human patients. immunoSEQ multiplex PCR using 35 Vbeta forward primers and 13 Jbeta reverse primers was used to amplify TCRbeta CDR3 regions. The SALT score, which quantifies the percentage of affected scalp surface area, was used to measure disease severity in treated patients. Results the study describes overall, beyond this receptor: Shared TCR sequences between patients were less evident than in mice, which may be partly attributable to HLA diversity in the patient population. Scalp TCR repertoire analysis is complicated because resident alphabeta T cells in normal human skin are also sequenced, whereas mouse skin is dominated by gammadelta T cells. Many expanded lesional clones persisted in scalp and blood during tofacitinib treatment, which may partly explain relapse after stopping treatment. With tofacitinib, both scalp clonality and the number of expanded CD8+ clones among the top 100 scalp clones went down significantly. Higher clonality and more expanded CD8+ clones were observed in lesional scalp than in normal scalp, particularly in alopecia totalis/universalis, a finding suggestive of antigenic drive. Because the treated cohort was small and included a single nonresponder, larger studies are needed to assess links between baseline CD8+ expansion and response.

Receptor libraries were prepared by the immunoSEQ multiplex PCR assay. RNA was extracted from all samples and reverse transcribed into cDNA, which served as template for TCR sequencing. First-strand cDNA was synthesized using SuperScript III with a 2:1 mix of oligo-dT and random hexamers. A synthetic immune receptor repertoire was used to assess amplification bias, and residual bias was removed computationally. The study's processing was this. After raw reads were preprocessed to remove errors, the CDR3 was defined following IMGT conventions as running from the conserved cysteine to phenylalanine. To get clonality, Shannon entropy was normalized by log2 of the number of productive unique TCRs and the result was subtracted from 1. Whether each scalp clone was CD4 or CD8 was inferred by checking scalp TCRbeta sequences against the CD4 and CD8 repertoires from sorted blood. Drawn from immuneACCESS, this table holds only the in-frame rearrangements with V and J called that TCRdb kept. Clones are partly lost; checked studies trace under half to an unresolved V gene and leave the rest unexplained. That table is the source of V, J and clone size, and D and trimming were worked out from the DNA. This sample gives approximately 200,000 clones in total; over 40% of them show up just once. The top ten hold about 2.4% of the sample.

This clone has only a few counts. Its specific antigen is unknown. Base qualities are not recorded, but no much larger clone differs from it by a single base. CDR1 MNHEY and CDR2 SMNVEV were looked up in the germline V gene (reference sequence). Here V drops 8 bases and J drops 4 bases, and the junction holds 16 bases not matched to any gene. The CDR3, from cysteine to phenylalanine, totals 16 residues. Only the CDR3 region is kept as DNA, spanning 48 bases read in frame from base 1. Read against the paper, the sample's treatment or condition label means: oral pan-JAK inhibitor, 5-10 mg twice daily. Lesional scalp punch biopsies and peripheral blood were collected from alopecia areata patients. PBMCs were isolated by density centrifugation and stained for CD3, CD4 and CD8, after which CD4+ and CD8+ T cells were sorted on a FACSAria.

The sequence derives from a human donor with alopecia areata. Material: CD4+ T cells sorted from blood, obtained around week 37, from a patient treated with tofacitinib. The rearranged chain carries TRBV27 and TRBJ1-1; 7 bases in the junction line up with TRBD1. The nucleotides are TGTGCCAGCCGTTCCTTAGGACAGGCCTTGAGCACTGAAGCTTTCTTT. It codes for CASRSLGQALSTEAFF.